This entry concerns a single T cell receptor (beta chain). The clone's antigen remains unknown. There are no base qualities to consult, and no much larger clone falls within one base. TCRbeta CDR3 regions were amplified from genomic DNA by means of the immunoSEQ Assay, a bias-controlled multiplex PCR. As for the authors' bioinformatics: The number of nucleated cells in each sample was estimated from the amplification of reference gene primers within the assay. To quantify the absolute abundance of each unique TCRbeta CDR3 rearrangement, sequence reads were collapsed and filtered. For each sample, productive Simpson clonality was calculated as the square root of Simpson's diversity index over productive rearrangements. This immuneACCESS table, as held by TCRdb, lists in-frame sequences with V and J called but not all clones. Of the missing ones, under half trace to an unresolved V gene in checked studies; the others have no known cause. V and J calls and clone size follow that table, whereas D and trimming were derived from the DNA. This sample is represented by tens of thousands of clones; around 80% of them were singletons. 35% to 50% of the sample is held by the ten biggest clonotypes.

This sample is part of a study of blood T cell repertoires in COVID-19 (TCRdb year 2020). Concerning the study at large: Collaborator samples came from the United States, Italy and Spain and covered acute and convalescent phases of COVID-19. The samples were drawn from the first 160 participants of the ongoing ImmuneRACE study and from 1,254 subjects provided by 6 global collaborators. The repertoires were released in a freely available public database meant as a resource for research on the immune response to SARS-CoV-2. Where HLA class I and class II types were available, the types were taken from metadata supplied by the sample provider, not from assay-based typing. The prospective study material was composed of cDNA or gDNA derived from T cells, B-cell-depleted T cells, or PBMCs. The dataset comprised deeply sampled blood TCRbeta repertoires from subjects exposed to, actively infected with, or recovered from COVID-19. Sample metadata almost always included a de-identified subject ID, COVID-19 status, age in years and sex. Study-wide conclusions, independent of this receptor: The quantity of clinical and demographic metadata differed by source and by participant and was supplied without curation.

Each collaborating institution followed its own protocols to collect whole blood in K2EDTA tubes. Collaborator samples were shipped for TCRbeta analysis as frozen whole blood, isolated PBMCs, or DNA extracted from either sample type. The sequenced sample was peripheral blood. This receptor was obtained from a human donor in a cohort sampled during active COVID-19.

This receptor carries the CDR3 CASGGSINEKLFF. The nucleotide sequence reads TGTGCCAGCGGGGGGAGCATTAATGAAAAACTGTTTTTT. The rearranged segments are TRBV3-1 (or the pseudogene TRBV3-2) and TRBJ1-4, with a weak D call of TRBD1 (5 bases match). V sheds 8 bases and J sheds 4 bases, leaving 11 bases between their ends. From the germline V gene (reference sequence), CDR1 is LGHDT and CDR2 is YNNKEL. Counted from cysteine to phenylalanine, this CDR3 has 13 amino acids. Only the CDR3 region is kept as DNA, spanning 39 bases read in frame from base 1.